These 3 T cell receptor gamma chains share one sample of origin, sequenced in a study of Vδ1+ human thymocytes. Antigens of these TCRs are unknown. The template was reverse-transcribed extracted RNA. CDR3 amplicons came from multiplex PCR with pooled V-gene forward and constant-region reverse primers. TCRdb reprocessed the multiplex PCR reads through CATT. Among approximately 11,000 gamma-chain clones listed, over 40% were seen once. Study observations and caveats: In the thymus, TRG and TRD repertoires looked highly polyclonal with Gaussian CDR3 lengths.

The sequenced material came from Vdelta1+ gamma-delta thymocytes from the thymus. Regarding subset: FACS-sorted CD3+ TCRalphabeta- TCRVdelta1+ TCRVdelta2- thymocytes. These receptor sequences come from a boy under three years old who had congenital heart surgery.

This clone was counted a single time. It may be a read error: a sequence one base away is much more abundant. The rearrangement links TRGV4 to TRGJ1 or TRGJ2. Here the J gene came from matching the DNA to germline, since TCRdb omits it. This CDR3 is 12 amino acids long. The germline CDR1 and CDR2 sequences are EGSTGY and YDSYTSSV. The V gene end was trimmed by 6 bases and the J gene end by 0 bases; junction bases not matched to a gene: 2. The CDR3, as DNA: TGTGCCACCTGGAAGAATTATTATAAGAAACTCTTT. Protein: CATWKNYYKKLF.

The chain combines TRGV9 with TRGJP. No J gene is reported in TCRdb; it was inferred here by comparing the DNA with germline. The germline V gene has CDR1 GITISATS and CDR2 ISYDGTV (reference sequence). Unmatched junction bases numbered 3, after V lost 2 bases and J lost 5 bases. The CDR3 covers 16 residues. Here the CDR3 DNA reads TGTGCCTTGTGGGAGGACAAAGAGTTGGGCAAAAAAATCAAGGTATTT. It yields the protein CALWEDKELGKKIKVF.

The rearrangement links TRGV5 to TRGJ1 or TRGJ2. The J gene comes from matching the DNA to germline here; TCRdb lacks it. CDR1 and CDR2 from the germline V gene are VINAFY and YDVSNSKD. The junction had 10 bases not matched to a gene; V was cut back by 1 base and J by 7 bases. The CDR3 extends over 14 amino acids. The CDR3 DNA sequence: TGTGCCACCTGGGACAGTGCGGCTAGGTATAAGAAACTCTTT. This codes for CATWDSAARYKKLF.